Listed below are T cell receptor beta chains from one sample, sequenced in a study of cytomegalovirus exposure and HLA in healthy donors. Repertoires were generated with immunoSEQ multiplex PCR, while TCRdb's copy carries only in-frame clones and drops some. The sample has under 200,000 clones; approximately 78% are singletons. Sample: PBMCs. Source of these receptors: a male donor in good health and CMV-seropositive. Both conserved end residues are part of each CDR3. Fields, in order: D gene, J gene, clone size, V gene, CDR3 DNA, CDR3 protein. D genes are given only for firm matches. Clone size appears in some rows only: once, few, many, or a class for an expanded clone.

TRBD1 TRBJ2-1 - TRBV5-1 TGCGCCAGCAGCCCCGGGACAGGGGGCTACAATGAGCAGTTCTTC CASSPGTGGYNEQFF
- TRBJ1-1 - TRBV7-2 TGTGCCAGCAGCCGGCCGGGGGACACTGAAGCTTTCTTT CASSRPGDTEAFF
TRBD2 TRBJ2-5 - TRBV9 TGTGCCAGCAGCGGACTAGCGGGGAAAGAGACCCAGTACTTC CASSGLAGKETQYF
- TRBJ1-5 - TRBV6-1 TGTGCCAGCCGCGGGGGGGTACTAAATCAGCCCCAGCATTTT CASRGGVLNQPQHF
- TRBJ1-1 - TRBV30 TGTGCCCTCTTGAACACTGAAGCTTTCTTT CALLNTEAFF
- TRBJ2-6 medium-sized TRBV6-4 TGTGCCAGCAGTGACGACAGCTCTGGGGCCAACGTCCTGACTTTC CASSDDSSGANVLTF
TRBD1 TRBJ2-3 - TRBV19 TGTGCCAGTAGTTATAGACAGGGGCAGAGCACAGATACGCAGTATTTT CASSYRQGQSTDTQYF
- TRBJ2-5 - TRBV6-6 TGTGCCAGCAGTTACTCCCCGGGGGACGAGACCCAGTACTTC CASSYSPGDETQYF
- TRBJ1-5 - TRBV5-5 TGTGCCAGCAGCTTTCTCGAGAGCAATCAGCCCCAGCATTTT CASSFLESNQPQHF
- TRBJ2-3 few TRBV10-3 TGTGCCATCAGCAGGGGAGAGGATACGCAGTATTTT CAISRGEDTQYF
TRBD2 TRBJ2-1 - TRBV6-5 TGTGCCAGCAGTCGTAGCGGGAGTTGGGATGAGCAGTTCTTC CASSRSGSWDEQFF
- TRBJ1-2 - TRBV28 TGTGCCAGCAGCGTGGGTGGGGCGACGAACTATGGCTACACCTTC CASSVGGATNYGYTF
TRBD1 TRBJ2-1 - TRBV27 TGTGCCAGCAGTACCCCGGGACAGGGGGCCCATGAGCAGTTCTTC CASSTPGQGAHEQFF
TRBD1 TRBJ2-6 once TRBV9 TGTGCCAGCAGCTCTAGACAGGGGGGACACTCTGGGGCCAACGGCCTGACTTTC CASSSRQGGHSGANGLTF